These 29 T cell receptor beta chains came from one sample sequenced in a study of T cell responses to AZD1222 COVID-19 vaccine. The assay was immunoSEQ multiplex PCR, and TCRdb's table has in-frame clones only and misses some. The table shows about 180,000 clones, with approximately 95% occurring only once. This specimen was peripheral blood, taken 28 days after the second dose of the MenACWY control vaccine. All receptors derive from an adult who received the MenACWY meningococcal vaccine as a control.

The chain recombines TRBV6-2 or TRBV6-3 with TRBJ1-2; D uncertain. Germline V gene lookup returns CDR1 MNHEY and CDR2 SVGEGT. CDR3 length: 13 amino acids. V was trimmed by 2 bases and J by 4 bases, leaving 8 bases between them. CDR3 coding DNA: TGTGCCAGCAGTTACGGGTCTCCCTATGGCTACACCTTC. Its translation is CASSYGSPYGYTF.

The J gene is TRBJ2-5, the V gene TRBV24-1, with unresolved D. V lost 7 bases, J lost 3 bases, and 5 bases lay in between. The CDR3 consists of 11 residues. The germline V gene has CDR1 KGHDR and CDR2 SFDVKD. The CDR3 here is CATSNEETQYF. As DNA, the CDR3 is TGTGCCACCAGCAACGAAGAGACCCAGTACTTC.

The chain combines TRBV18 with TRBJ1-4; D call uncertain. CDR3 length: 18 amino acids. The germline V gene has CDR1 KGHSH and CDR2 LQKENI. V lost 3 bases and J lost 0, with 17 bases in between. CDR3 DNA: TGTGCCAGCTCACCCCCGCACTCAAGACTTGCAACTAATGAAAAACTGTTTTTT. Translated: CASSPPHSRLATNEKLFF.

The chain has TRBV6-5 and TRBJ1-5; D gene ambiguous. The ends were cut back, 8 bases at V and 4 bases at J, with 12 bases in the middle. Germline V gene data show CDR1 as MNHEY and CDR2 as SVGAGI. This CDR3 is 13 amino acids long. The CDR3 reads CASGRGGNQPQHF. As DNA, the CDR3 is TGTGCCAGCGGCCGCGGAGGTAATCAGCCCCAGCATTTT.

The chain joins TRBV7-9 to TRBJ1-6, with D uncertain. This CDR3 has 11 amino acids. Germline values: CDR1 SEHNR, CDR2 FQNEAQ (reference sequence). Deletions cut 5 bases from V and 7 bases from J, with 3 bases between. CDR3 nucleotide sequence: TGTGCCAGCAGCCGAAATTCACCCCTCCACTTT. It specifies CASSRNSPLHF.

The CDR3 coding sequence is TGTGCCAGCAGTGAGGATAGGGGGGACACTGAAGCTTTCTTT. It encodes CASSEDRGDTEAFF. The chain employs TRBV2 and TRBJ1-1, with a possible D match to TRBD1 (6 bases). CDR3 size: 14 residues. Trimming removed 3 bases from V and 3 bases from J, with 11 bases in between. The germline V gene encodes CDR1 SNHLY and CDR2 FYNNEI.

The CDR3 sequence: CASSRGGVNTEAFF. DNA for the CDR3: TGTGCGAGCTCCCGGGGGGGGGTGAACACTGAAGCTTTCTTT. The chain combines TRBV7-2 with TRBJ1-1; the D gene is possibly TRBD1 (5 bases). CDR3 length: 14 residues. Per the germline V gene, CDR1 is SGHTA and CDR2 is FQGNSA. The entire variable domain, with the rest obtained from reference TRBV7-2 and TRBJ1-1, is as follows: GAGVSQSPSNKVTEKGKDVELRCDPISGHTALYWYRQSLGQGLEFLIYFQGNSAPDKSGLPSDRFSAERTGGSVSTLTIQRTQQEDSAVYLCASSRGGVNTEAFFGQGTRLTVV.

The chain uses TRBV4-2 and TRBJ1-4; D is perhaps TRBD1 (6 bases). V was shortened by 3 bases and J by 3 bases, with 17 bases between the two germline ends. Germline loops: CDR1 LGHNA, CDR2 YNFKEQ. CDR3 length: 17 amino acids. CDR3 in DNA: TGTGCCAGCAGCCACAACCCGTTGGGGGCGGCTAATGAAAAACTGTTTTTT. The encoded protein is CASSHNPLGAANEKLFF.

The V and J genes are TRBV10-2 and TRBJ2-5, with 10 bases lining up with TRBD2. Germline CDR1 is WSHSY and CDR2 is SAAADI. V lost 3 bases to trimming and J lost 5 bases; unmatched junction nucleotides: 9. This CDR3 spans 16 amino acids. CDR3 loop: CASSDPIAGGKETQYF. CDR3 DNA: TGCGCCAGCAGTGACCCTATAGCGGGGGGAAAGGAGACCCAGTACTTC.

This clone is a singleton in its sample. The CDR3 region has the DNA TGTGCCATCAAAAGGGGCACAGATACGCAGTATTTT. Its protein is CAIKRGTDTQYF. The rearrangement uses TRBV10-3 and TRBJ2-3; no definite D call. V was shortened by 7 bases and J by 1 base, with 6 bases between the two germline ends. This CDR3 has 12 residues. Germline V gene data show CDR1 as ENHRY and CDR2 as SYGVKD.

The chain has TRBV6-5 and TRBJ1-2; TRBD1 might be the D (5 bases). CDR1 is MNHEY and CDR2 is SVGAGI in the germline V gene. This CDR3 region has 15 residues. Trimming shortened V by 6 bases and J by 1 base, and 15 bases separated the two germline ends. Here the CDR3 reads CASRGTSLINYGYTF. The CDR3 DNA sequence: TGTGCCAGCAGGGGGACCAGCTTAATTAACTATGGCTACACCTTC.

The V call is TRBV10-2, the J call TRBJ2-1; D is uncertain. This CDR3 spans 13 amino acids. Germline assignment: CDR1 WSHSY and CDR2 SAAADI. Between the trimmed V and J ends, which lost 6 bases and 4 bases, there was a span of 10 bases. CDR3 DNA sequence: TGCGCCAGCAGCCTAGACACATACAATGAGCAGTTCTTC. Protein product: CASSLDTYNEQFF.

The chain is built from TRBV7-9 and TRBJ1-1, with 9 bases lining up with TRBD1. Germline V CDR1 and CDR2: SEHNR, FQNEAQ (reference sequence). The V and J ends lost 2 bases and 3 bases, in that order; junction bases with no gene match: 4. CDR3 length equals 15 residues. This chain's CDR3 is CASSLHRDRDTEAFF. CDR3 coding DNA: TGTGCCAGCAGCTTACACCGGGACAGGGACACTGAAGCTTTCTTT.

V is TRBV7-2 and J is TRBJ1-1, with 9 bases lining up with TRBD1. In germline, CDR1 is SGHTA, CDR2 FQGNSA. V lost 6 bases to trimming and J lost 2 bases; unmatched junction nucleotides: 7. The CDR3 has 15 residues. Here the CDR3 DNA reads TGTGCCAGCAGACGTACGACAGGGGGAAACACTGAAGCTTTCTTT. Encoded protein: CASRRTTGGNTEAFF. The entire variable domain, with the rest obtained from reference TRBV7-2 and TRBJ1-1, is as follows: GAGVSQSPSNKVTEKGKDVELRCDPISGHTALYWYRQSLGQGLEFLIYFQGNSAPDKSGLPSDRFSAERTGGSVSTLTIQRTQQEDSAVYLCASRRTTGGNTEAFFGQGTRLTVV.

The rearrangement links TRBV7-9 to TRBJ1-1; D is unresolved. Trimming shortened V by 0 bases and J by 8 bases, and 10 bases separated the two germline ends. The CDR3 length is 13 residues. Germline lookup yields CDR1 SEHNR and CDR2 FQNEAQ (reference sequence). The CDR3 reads CASSLARTVEAFF. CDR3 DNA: TGTGCCAGCAGCTTAGCCCGGACGGTGGAAGCTTTCTTT. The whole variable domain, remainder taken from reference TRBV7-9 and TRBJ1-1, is DTGVSQNPRHKITKRGQNVTFRCDPISEHNRLYWYRQTLGQGPEFLTYFQNEAQLEKSRLLSDRFSAERPKGSFSTLEIQRTEQGDSAMYLCASSLARTVEAFFGQGTRLTVV.

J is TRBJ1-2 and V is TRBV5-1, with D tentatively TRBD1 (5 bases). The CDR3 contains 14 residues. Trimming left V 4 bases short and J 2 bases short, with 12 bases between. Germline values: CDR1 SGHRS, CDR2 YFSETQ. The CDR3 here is CASSIGTGNYGYTF. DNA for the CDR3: TGCGCCAGCAGCATAGGTACAGGAAACTATGGCTACACCTTC.

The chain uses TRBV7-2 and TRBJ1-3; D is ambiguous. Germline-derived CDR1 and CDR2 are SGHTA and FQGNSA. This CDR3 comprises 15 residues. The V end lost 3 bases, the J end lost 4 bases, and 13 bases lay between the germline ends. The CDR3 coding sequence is TGTGCCAGCAGCTTCCAGAACTTTGCGGGAAACACCATATATTTT. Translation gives CASSFQNFAGNTIYF.

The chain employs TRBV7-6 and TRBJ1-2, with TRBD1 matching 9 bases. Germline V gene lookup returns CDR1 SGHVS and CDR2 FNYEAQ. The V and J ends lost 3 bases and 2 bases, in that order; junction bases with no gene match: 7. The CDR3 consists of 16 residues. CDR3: CASSFAWTGDNYGYTF. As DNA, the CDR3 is TGTGCCAGCAGCTTTGCCTGGACAGGGGACAACTATGGCTACACCTTC.

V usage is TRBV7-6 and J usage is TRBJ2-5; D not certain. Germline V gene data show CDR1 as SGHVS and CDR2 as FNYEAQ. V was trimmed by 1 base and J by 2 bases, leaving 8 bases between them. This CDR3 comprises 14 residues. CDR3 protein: CASSLGPLQETQYF. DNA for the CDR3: TGTGCCAGCAGCTTAGGCCCCCTACAAGAGACCCAGTACTTC.

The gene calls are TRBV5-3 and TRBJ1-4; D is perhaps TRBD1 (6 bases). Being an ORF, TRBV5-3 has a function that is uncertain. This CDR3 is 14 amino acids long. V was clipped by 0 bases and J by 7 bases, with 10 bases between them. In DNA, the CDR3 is TGTGCCAGAAGCTTGGGGACAGTGGGTGAAAAACTGTTTTTT. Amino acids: CARSLGTVGEKLFF.

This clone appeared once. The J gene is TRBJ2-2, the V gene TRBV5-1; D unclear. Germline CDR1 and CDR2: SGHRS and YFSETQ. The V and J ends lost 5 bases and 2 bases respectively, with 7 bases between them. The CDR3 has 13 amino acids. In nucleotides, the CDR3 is TGCGCCAGCAGTGGGCCTAACACCGGGGAGCTGTTTTTT. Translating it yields CASSGPNTGELFF.

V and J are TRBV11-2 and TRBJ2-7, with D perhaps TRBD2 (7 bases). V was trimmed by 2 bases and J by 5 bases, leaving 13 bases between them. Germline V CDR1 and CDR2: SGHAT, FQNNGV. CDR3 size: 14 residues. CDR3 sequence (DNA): TGTGCCAGCAGCTTATGGAGGGGGGGCCACGAGCAGTACTTC. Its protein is CASSLWRGGHEQYF.

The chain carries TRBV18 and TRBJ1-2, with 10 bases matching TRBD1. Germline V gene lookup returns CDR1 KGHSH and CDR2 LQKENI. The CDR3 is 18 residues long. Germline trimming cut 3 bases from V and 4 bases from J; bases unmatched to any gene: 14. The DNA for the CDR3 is TGTGCCAGCTCACCCATGACAGGGGGCGCCGCGGCTGGCTATGGCTACACCTTC. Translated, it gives CASSPMTGGAAAGYGYTF.

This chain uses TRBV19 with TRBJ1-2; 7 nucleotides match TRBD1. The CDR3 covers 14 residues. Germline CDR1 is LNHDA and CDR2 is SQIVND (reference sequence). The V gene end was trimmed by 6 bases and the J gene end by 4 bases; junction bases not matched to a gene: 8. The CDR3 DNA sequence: TGTGCCAGTAGGACAGGGAGGAGTATCTATGGCTACACCTTC. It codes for CASRTGRSIYGYTF.

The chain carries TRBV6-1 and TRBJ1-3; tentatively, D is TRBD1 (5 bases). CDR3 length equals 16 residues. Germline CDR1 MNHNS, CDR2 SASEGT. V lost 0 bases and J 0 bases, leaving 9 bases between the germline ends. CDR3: CASSEARGLSGNTIYF. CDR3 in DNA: TGTGCCAGCAGTGAAGCGCGGGGCCTCTCTGGAAACACCATATATTTT.

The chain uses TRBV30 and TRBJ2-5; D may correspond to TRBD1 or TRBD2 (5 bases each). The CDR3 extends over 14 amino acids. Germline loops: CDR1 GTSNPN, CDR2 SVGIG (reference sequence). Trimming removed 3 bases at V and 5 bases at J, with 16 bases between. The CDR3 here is CAWSGSRAGETQYF. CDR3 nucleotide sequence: TGTGCCTGGAGCGGGTCGAGGGCAGGGGAGACCCAGTACTTC.

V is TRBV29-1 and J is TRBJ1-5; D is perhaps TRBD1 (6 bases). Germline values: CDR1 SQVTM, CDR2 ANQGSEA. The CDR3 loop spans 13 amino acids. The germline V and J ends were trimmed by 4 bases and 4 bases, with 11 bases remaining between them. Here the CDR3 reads CSVAGAGNQPQHF. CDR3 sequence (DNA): TGCAGCGTTGCAGGGGCAGGTAATCAGCCCCAGCATTTT.

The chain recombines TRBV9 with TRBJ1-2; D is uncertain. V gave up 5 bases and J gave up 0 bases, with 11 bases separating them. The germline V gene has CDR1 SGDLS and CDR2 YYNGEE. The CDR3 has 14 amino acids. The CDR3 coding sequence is TGTGCCAGCAGTCCATCGGTCGCTAACTATGGCTACACCTTC. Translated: CASSPSVANYGYTF.

CDR3: CATSDDRVWRQPQHF. The CDR3 DNA reads TGTGCCACCAGTGATGACAGGGTCTGGCGACAGCCCCAGCATTTT. V gene TRBV24-1 combines with J gene TRBJ1-5; TRBD1 matches at 7 bases. The junction had 8 bases not matched to a gene; V was cut back by 3 bases and J by 7 bases. Germline V gives CDR1 KGHDR, CDR2 SFDVKD. This CDR3 region has 15 residues.